The 27 T cell receptor beta chains listed next were all sequenced from one sample in a study of T cell responses to AZD1222 COVID-19 vaccine. Sequencing used immunoSEQ multiplex PCR; TCRdb keeps in-frame clones, though not all of them. The sample gives about 140,000 clones, 85% to 90% of which show up once; approximately 1.5% is in the top ten. The sequences come from peripheral blood, collected on day 0 of AZD1222 vaccination. These receptors were collected from an adult in good health.

In DNA form, the CDR3 reads TGTGCCAGCAGCCATCAGTTTGGCGCTAATGAAAAACTGTTTTTT. Amino acids: CASSHQFGANEKLFF. The chain carries TRBV7-6 and TRBJ1-4; D remains unclear. V was trimmed by 5 bases and J by 3 bases, leaving 13 bases between them. The V gene's germline CDR1 is SGHVS and CDR2 FNYEAQ. The CDR3 is made up of 15 amino acids.

CDR3 sequence: CASNGTPNYGYTF. In DNA, the CDR3 is TGTGCCAGCAACGGGACCCCTAACTATGGCTACACCTTC. The genes are TRBV6-6 and TRBJ1-2; D may be TRBD1 (5 bases). Germline CDR1 MNHNY, CDR2 SVGAGI (reference sequence). The CDR3 length is 13 residues. V lost 7 bases to trimming and J lost 0 bases, with 9 bases between them.

The chain has TRBV29-1 and TRBJ2-1; D is perhaps TRBD2 (6 bases). The CDR3 is 15 residues long. Between the trimmed V and J ends, which lost 7 bases and 6 bases, there was a span of 22 bases. Germline values: CDR1 SQVTM, CDR2 ANQGSEA. CDR3 loop: CSESIDPGSPNEQFF. DNA for the CDR3: TGCAGCGAATCAATAGACCCCGGGAGCCCCAATGAGCAGTTCTTC.

This rearrangement joins TRBV27 to TRBJ1-6; 9 bases fit TRBD1. Trimming at V came to 5 bases and at J to 10 bases, leaving 12 bases not matched to a gene. The germline V gene encodes CDR1 MNHEY and CDR2 SMNVEV (reference sequence). The CDR3 is 16 residues long. DNA for the CDR3: TGTGCCAGCAGTGGAGTCTTGACAGGGGGTCGGTCACCCCTCCACTTT. Residues: CASSGVLTGGRSPLHF.

The chain combines TRBV30 with TRBJ1-3; D is unclear. V was shortened by 8 bases and J by 4 bases, with 15 bases between the two germline ends. Germline lookup yields CDR1 GTSNPN and CDR2 SVGIG (reference sequence). The CDR3 extends over 13 amino acids. CDR3 region: CAQIIARGNTIYF. The CDR3 DNA is TGTGCCCAGATAATAGCACGGGGAAACACCATATATTTT.

As DNA, the CDR3 is TGTGCCAGCAGCGAAGGGACCCCAAATGAATACGAGCAGTACTTC. Translation gives CASSEGTPNEYEQYF. V gene TRBV5-4 combines with J gene TRBJ2-7; either TRBD1 or TRBD2 may supply D (5 bases each). The CDR3 spans 15 residues. V was clipped by 4 bases and J by 4 bases, with 18 bases between them. The V gene's germline CDR1 is SGHNT and CDR2 YYREEE (reference sequence).

This rearrangement joins TRBV11-1 to TRBJ2-2, with D maybe TRBD1 (5 bases). The CDR3 is 15 residues long. Looked up from germline, CDR1 is SGHAT and CDR2 is FQDESV (reference sequence). Trimming stripped 5 bases from V and 2 bases from J, with 12 bases between. The CDR3 sequence: CASSRQTGNTGELFF. The CDR3 DNA is TGTGCCAGCAGCCGTCAAACAGGCAACACCGGGGAGCTGTTTTTT.

The chain employs TRBV5-8 and TRBJ1-4; no clear D. V lost 0 bases and J 6 bases, leaving 12 bases between the germline ends. The CDR3 length is 15 residues. In germline, CDR1 is SGHTS, CDR2 YDEGEE. The chain's CDR3 is CASSLEGRAYEKLFF. CDR3 DNA sequence: TGTGCCAGCAGCTTGGAGGGCCGGGCTTATGAAAAACTGTTTTTT.

Details on this clone: Other DNA variants within this sample encode the same CDR3. V gene TRBV27 combines with J gene TRBJ1-1; TRBD1 might be the D (5 bases). Germline loops: CDR1 MNHEY, CDR2 SMNVEV (reference sequence). V was shortened by 5 bases and J by 2 bases, with 6 bases between the two germline ends. This CDR3 spans 12 amino acids. The CDR3 region is CASSGQNTEAFF. The CDR3 DNA sequence: TGTGCCAGCAGTGGACAAAACACTGAAGCTTTCTTT.

This chain uses TRBV5-1 with TRBJ2-3; 11 bases agree with TRBD2. Germline CDR1 is SGHRS and CDR2 is YFSETQ. The CDR3 has 15 residues. The ends lost 0 bases at V and 4 bases at J; junction bases unmatched: 1. This CDR3 is CASSLAGLAADTQYF. The DNA for the CDR3 is TGCGCCAGCAGCTTGGCGGGACTAGCGGCAGATACGCAGTATTTT.

This clone was counted a single time. CDR3: CASSPPTGEAFF. For the CDR3, the DNA is TGTGCCAGCAGTCCTCCGACGGGGGAGGCTTTCTTT. The chain has TRBV6-5 and TRBJ1-1; D might be TRBD1 (5 bases). Germline loops: CDR1 MNHEY, CDR2 SVGAGI. The ends were cut back, 5 bases at V and 11 bases at J, with 15 bases in the middle. The CDR3 sequence is 12 residues long.

The chain couples TRBV9 to TRBJ1-5, with TRBD1 as a possible D gene (5 bases). The germline V gene has CDR1 SGDLS and CDR2 YYNGEE. V shed 3 bases and J shed 2 bases, with 12 bases lying between them. The CDR3 length is 15 residues. The CDR3 spells CASSAGPRGNQPQHF. DNA for the CDR3: TGTGCCAGCAGCGCGGGACCTAGGGGCAATCAGCCCCAGCATTTT.

The rearrangement links TRBV4-1 to TRBJ2-3; no clear D gene. Germline-derived CDR1 and CDR2 are MGHRA and YSYEKL. V dropped 4 bases and J dropped 14 bases, with 19 bases sitting between them. The CDR3 extends over 13 amino acids. CDR3 residues: CASSPGGGINRYF. Written as DNA, the CDR3 is TGCGCCAGCAGCCCGGGTGGCGGAATCAATAGGTATTTT.

The chain has TRBV6-5 and TRBJ1-5; maybe TRBD1 (6 bases). The CDR3 sequence is 16 residues long. Per germline, CDR1 MNHEY and CDR2 SVGAGI. V was pared by 3 bases and J by 3 bases, with 15 bases between. The CDR3 spells CASSYGSRGINQPQHF. The CDR3 DNA reads TGTGCCAGCAGTTATGGGAGCAGGGGCATCAATCAGCCCCAGCATTTT.

This clone was found a few times. The V call is TRBV30, the J call TRBJ1-1; D gene uncertain. With 4 bases removed from V and 5 bases from J, the gap between germline ends came to 11 bases. Germline assignment: CDR1 GTSNPN and CDR2 SVGIG (reference sequence). The CDR3 is 12 amino acids. The CDR3 sequence is CAWIRGWTEAFF. The CDR3 DNA is TGTGCCTGGATCCGGGGTTGGACTGAAGCTTTCTTT.

V is TRBV6-5 and J is TRBJ1-2; weak D call: TRBD1 (5 bases). V was cut by 1 base and J by 1 base, with 13 bases left in between. In germline, CDR1 is MNHEY, CDR2 SVGAGI. The CDR3 is 16 residues long. The CDR3: CASSYFTGAHNYGYTF. The CDR3 DNA follows: TGTGCCAGCAGTTACTTTACAGGAGCCCATAACTATGGCTACACCTTC.

The rearrangement joins TRBV27 to TRBJ1-5, with TRBD1 as a possible D gene (5 bases). Trimming cost V 11 bases and J 1 base, with 24 bases left between them. CDR3 length: 17 amino acids. In germline, CDR1 is MNHEY, CDR2 SMNVEV (reference sequence). DNA for the CDR3: TGTGCCTCGCGAACCGGGGGTAAAACGATGAGCAATCAGCCCCAGCATTTT. It yields the protein CASRTGGKTMSNQPQHF.

This clone was counted between two and nine times. This chain connects TRBV7-9 to TRBJ2-7; 8 nucleotides line up with TRBD2. CDR1 is SEHNR, CDR2 FQNEAQ, per germline (reference sequence). Losses at the gene ends were 1 base for V and 4 bases for J; bases not matched to a gene: 6. The CDR3 spans 15 residues. CDR3 DNA sequence: TGTGCCAGCAGCTTAGTAGCTAGCGGGTATTACGAGCAGTACTTC. It translates to CASSLVASGYYEQYF.

The chain has TRBV5-5 and TRBJ1-5; 8 nucleotides agree with TRBD1. CDR3 length: 15 residues. Germline V gives CDR1 SGHKS, CDR2 YYEKEE (reference sequence). Trimming removed 5 bases from V and 0 bases from J; junction bases left unmatched: 4. The CDR3 DNA reads TGTGCCAGCAGGATCGGGACAGGTAGCAATCAGCCCCAGCATTTT. Protein product: CASRIGTGSNQPQHF.

The rearrangement joins TRBV28 to TRBJ1-1, with a tentative D call TRBD1 (6 bases). The V and J ends lost 8 bases and 8 bases respectively, with 15 bases between them. CDR1 and CDR2 from the germline V gene are MDHEN and SYDVKM. The CDR3 is 12 amino acids. The CDR3 loop reads CASGTGLWEAFF. The CDR3 nucleotides read TGTGCCAGCGGAACAGGGCTGTGGGAAGCTTTCTTT.

This clone was picked up one time. The chain recombines TRBV3-1 (or the pseudogene TRBV3-2) with TRBJ2-3; D is uncertain. From germline, CDR1 is LGHDT and CDR2 YNNKEL (reference sequence). CDR3 size: 11 residues. The ends were cut back, 5 bases at V and 2 bases at J, with 2 bases in the middle. The DNA for the CDR3 is TGTGCCAGCAGCTCCACAGATACGCAGTATTTT. Its translation: CASSSTDTQYF.

The gene calls are TRBV2 and TRBJ1-2, with D perhaps TRBD1 (6 bases). This CDR3 spans 13 amino acids. Trimming took 11 bases from V and 6 from J, leaving 19 bases between them. The germline CDR1 and CDR2 sequences are SNHLY and FYNNEI. The CDR3 DNA is TGTGCCGTACAGGTACAGGGTCGGAATGGCTACACCTTC. Translating it yields CAVQVQGRNGYTF.

This clone was seen once. The V and J genes are TRBV14 and TRBJ1-3, with D possibly TRBD1 on 5 matching bases. V dropped 6 bases and J dropped 0 bases, with 9 bases sitting between them. The CDR3 runs 14 residues. Germline assignment: CDR1 SGHDN and CDR2 FVKESK. CDR3 residues: CASRPGYSGNTIYF. CDR3 DNA: TGTGCCAGCAGGCCAGGGTACTCTGGAAACACCATATATTTT.

Here the CDR3 reads CASSLVGLGETQYF. DNA for the CDR3: TGTGCCAGCAGCTTAGTGGGGCTTGGAGAGACCCAGTACTTC. V usage is TRBV7-9 and J usage is TRBJ2-5, with D tentatively TRBD1 (5 bases). The CDR3 loop spans 14 amino acids. Trimming took off 1 base at V and 4 bases at J, with 10 bases between the two ends. CDR1 and CDR2 from the germline V gene are SEHNR and FQNEAQ (reference sequence). Full variable domain (missing parts from reference TRBV7-9 and TRBJ2-5): DTGVSQNPRHKITKRGQNVTFRCDPISEHNRLYWYRQTLGQGPEFLTYFQNEAQLEKSRLLSDRFSAERPKGSFSTLEIQRTEQGDSAMYLCASSLVGLGETQYFGPGTRLLVL.

This clone occurred once. V is TRBV7-8 and J is TRBJ2-3, with TRBD1 matching 7 bases. V dropped 0 bases and J dropped 3; count of bases not matched to a gene: 3. CDR1 is SGHVS, CDR2 FQNEAQ, per germline. There are 15 residues in the CDR3. CDR3 residues: CASSLAGQRTDTQYF. The CDR3 DNA follows: TGTGCCAGCAGCTTAGCGGGACAGCGGACAGATACGCAGTATTTT.

The chain links TRBV3-1 (or the pseudogene TRBV3-2) to TRBJ1-2; D unclear. The length of the CDR3 is 13 residues. Trimming cost V 0 bases and J 3 bases, with 5 bases left between them. Germline V gives CDR1 LGHDT, CDR2 YNNKEL (reference sequence). In DNA, the CDR3 is TGTGCCAGCAGCCAAGAGGGGTACTATGGCTACACCTTC. This codes for CASSQEGYYGYTF.

V usage is TRBV18 and J usage is TRBJ2-5, with 9 bases fitting TRBD1. The CDR3 sequence is 14 residues long. Germline CDR1 and CDR2: KGHSH and LQKENI. V lost 5 bases, J lost 6 bases, and 7 bases stayed unmatched. In DNA, the CDR3 is TGTGCCAGCTCATCCGGGACAGGGATCCAGACCCAGTACTTC. This translates into CASSSGTGIQTQYF. The full variable domain, with the rest looked up from reference TRBV18 and TRBJ2-5, is NAGVMQNPRHLVRRRGQEARLRCSPMKGHSHVYWYRQLPEEGLKFMVYLQKENIIDESGMPKERFSAEFPKEGPSILRIQQVVRGDSAAYFCASSSGTGIQTQYFGPGTRLLVL.